This T cell receptor (beta chain) stems from a study of identical twins. The CDR3 has 21 residues. Trimming shortened V by 4 bases and J by 2 bases, and 32 bases separated the two germline ends. CDR1 and CDR2 (germline): MGHDK, SYGVNS. TCRdb used MiXCR to reprocess the 5' RACE reads, holding one entry per CDR3 protein. The sample holds 310,000 or so distinct CDR3 sequences, about 8% seen once. The sample was also reused in another study, on yellow fever vaccine responses in identical twins.

The J gene is TRBJ2-5, the V gene TRBV25-1, with D perhaps TRBD2 (7 bases). The sequence came from a woman between 18 and 29 years old in good health. Sequenced sample: memory (CD45RO+) T cells sorted from blood. Here the CDR3 DNA reads TGTGCCAGCAGTGCCCAGGGCCCGTTGCCAAATCAGGGAGGGGGGCAAGAGACCCAGTACTTC. Translating gives CASSAQGPLPNQGGGQETQYF.